This TCR beta chain emerged from a study of technical replicates of blood from a handful of donors listed by TCRdb under 2017. On this clone: The specificity of this receptor is unknown. Per-base quality was not reported, and no clone a single base away is much larger than it.

V was cut back by 1 base and J by 4 bases, leaving a gap of 13 bases between them. CDR3 length: 15 amino acids, cysteine to phenylalanine. Solely the CDR3 DNA is kept, with 45 bases framed from the first base. The germline V gene encodes CDR1 SGHTA and CDR2 FQGNSA. The library was prepared using the immunoSEQ multiplex PCR assay. As stored in TCRdb, this immuneACCESS dataset retains in-frame rearrangements with V and J assigned. A fraction of the clones does not appear; measured against another copy, unresolved V genes explain less than half of the discrepancy, and the remainder lacks a known reason. The sample includes around 53,000 clones, with 90% to 95% observed a single time. Jointly, the top ten make up less than 5% of the sample.

The TCR comes from a human donor in good health. Some clones in this sample may be carry-over from other donors' samples. The specimen was PBMCs. The chain employs TRBV7-2 and TRBJ1-1; the D gene remains uncertain. The CDR3 loop reads CASSLVPRSATEAFF. The nucleotide sequence is TGTGCCAGCAGCTTAGTCCCACGGTCCGCCACTGAAGCTTTCTTT. Reference TRBV7-2 and TRBJ1-1 proteins supply the regions before and after the CDR3; the full variable domain is: GAGVSQSPSNKVTEKGKDVELRCDPISGHTALYWYRQSLGQGLEFLIYFQGNSAPDKSGLPSDRFSAERTGGSVSTLTIQRTQQEDSAVYLCASSLVPRSATEAFFGQGTRLTVV.